These 32 T cell receptor beta chains were sequenced from one sample in a study of low-dose radiotherapy and immunotherapy resistance in tumors (dated by TCRdb to between 2020 and 2023). What this sample's time point label stands for: before trial treatment. Sequencing instrument: Illumina MiniSeq. To make first-strand cDNA, Superscript III was used along with a set of TRAV- and TRBV-specific primers so that both the TCRalpha and TCRbeta chains were covered. TCRs were amplified with Phusion for around 19 PCR cycles, with a constant-region primer paired with the adapter attached to the V primers. Starting from the raw public reads, TCRdb applied fastp trimming at Q25, assembled clones with MiXCR and retained in-frame beta chains. Duplicate CDR3 protein sequences are folded into a single record with the most common DNA and genes. The sample table shows 100,000 or so distinct CDR3 sequences, and roughly a tenth are seen once. Clones ranked in the top ten supply under 1.1% of the sample.

The sequencing here drew on PBMCs, taken before treatment. Receptor source: a male donor with prostate cancer.

This clonotype was seen ten or more times. This chain joins TRBV2 and TRBJ2-3, with D hard to call. CDR3 length: 13 amino acids. In germline, CDR1 is SNHLY, CDR2 FYNNEI. V dropped 4 bases and J dropped 4 bases, with 9 bases sitting between them. CDR3 protein: CASSGGIADTQYF. The CDR3 nucleotides are TGTGCCAGCAGTGGTGGGATTGCAGATACGCAGTATTTT.

This clonotype turned up a few times. This chain joins TRBV28 and TRBJ1-2; no definite D call. The V end was cut by 10 bases, the J end by 4 bases, with 19 bases between. The CDR3 runs to 14 residues. Germline CDR1 reads MDHEN; CDR2 reads SYDVKM. The DNA for the CDR3 is TGTGCCATTAGGTACGGGAACGGCGTCTATGGCTACACCTTC. It specifies CAIRYGNGVYGYTF.

This clonotype has ten or more counts. The rearrangement links TRBV12-3 or TRBV12-4 to TRBJ2-7; 12 bases line up with TRBD2. J was trimmed by 7 bases and V by 6 bases; bases with no gene match: 10. The CDR3 contains 15 residues. The CDR3 loop reads CASSLWASGREEQYF. The CDR3 region has the DNA TGTGCCAGCAGCCTTTGGGCTAGCGGGAGGGAGGAGCAGTACTTC.

Turning to this clonotype: This probably arose from a read error, given a far larger clone one base away. In DNA form, the CDR3 reads TGTGCCAGCCGCCGATTAGCGGGAGGGCCGTACGAGCAGTACTTC. It yields the protein CASRRLAGGPYEQYF. This chain uses TRBV6-2 or TRBV6-3 with TRBJ2-7; 11 bases fit TRBD2. From germline, CDR1 is MNHEY and CDR2 SVGEGT. V trimming: 8 bases; J trimming: 4 bases; junction bases outside the gene matches: 10. The CDR3 runs to 15 residues.

This clonotype was seen ten or more times. This chain connects TRBV18 to TRBJ1-4, with D possibly being TRBD1 (5 bases). Between the trimmed V and J ends, which lost 3 bases and 5 bases, there was a span of 13 bases. The CDR3 covers 15 residues. From germline, CDR1 is KGHSH and CDR2 LQKENI. The CDR3 loop reads CASSPFGTGNEKLFF. As DNA, the CDR3 is TGTGCCAGCTCACCTTTCGGGACGGGAAATGAAAAACTGTTTTTT. The full variable domain, with the rest looked up from reference TRBV18 and TRBJ1-4, is NAGVMQNPRHLVRRRGQEARLRCSPMKGHSHVYWYRQLPEEGLKFMVYLQKENIIDESGMPKERFSAEFPKEGPSILRIQQVVRGDSAAYFCASSPFGTGNEKLFFGSGTQLSVL.

Concerning this clonotype itself: Since a much larger clone is just one base distant, this may be a read error. The chain recombines TRBV29-1 with TRBJ1-4; TRBD1 is a possible D gene (5 bases). The CDR3 loop spans 13 amino acids. Germline values: CDR1 SQVTM, CDR2 ANQGSEA. Deletions cut 6 bases from V and 0 bases from J, with 8 bases between. This CDR3 is CSVSQATNEKLFF. The CDR3 DNA reads TGCAGCGTGTCACAGGCAACTAATGAAAAACTGTTTTTT. The full variable domain, in which reference TRBV29-1 and TRBJ1-4 provide the parts outside the CDR3, is SAVISQKPSRDICQRGTSLTIQCQVDSQVTMMFWYRQQPGQSLTLIATANQGSEATYESGFVIDKFPISRPNLTFSTLTVSNMSPEDSSIYLCSVSQATNEKLFFGSGTQLSVL.

This clonotype was found many times. J is TRBJ1-3 and V is TRBV7-9, with D hard to call. V was trimmed by 5 bases and J by 1 base, leaving 6 bases between them. The germline gives CDR1 SEHNR, CDR2 FQNEAQ (reference sequence). The CDR3 is 13 residues long. CDR3 DNA: TGTGCCAGCAGCCTACAATCTGGAAACACCATATATTTT. This encodes CASSLQSGNTIYF.

There are many counts of this clonotype. The V gene is TRBV21-1, the J gene TRBJ2-1; the listed D gene, TRBD1, was not tested against the DNA. TRBV21-1 represents a pseudogene. This CDR3 is built from 16 residues. CDR3 residues: CASSFNRDRAQHEQFF. CDR3 in DNA: TGTGCCAGCAGCTTCAACCGGGACCGCGCACAGCATGAGCAGTTCTTC.

This clonotype was counted ten times or more. The chain links TRBV4-1 to TRBJ2-7; 10 positions match TRBD2. V lost 0 bases, J lost 3 bases, and 5 bases stayed unmatched. Germline CDR1 reads MGHRA; CDR2 reads YSYEKL. The CDR3 sequence is 16 residues long. CDR3 coding DNA: TGCGCCAGCAGCCAAGATCCTAGCGGGAGTGTCTACGAGCAGTACTTC. It codes for CASSQDPSGSVYEQYF.

This clonotype was detected many times. This chain joins TRBV20-1 and TRBJ2-5, with D possibly being TRBD2 (5 bases). From germline, CDR1 is DFQATT and CDR2 SNEGSKA (reference sequence). The V gene lost 3 bases and the J gene lost 2 bases, with 10 bases spanning the gap. This CDR3 comprises 13 residues. CDR3 sequence reads: CSASGGSQETQYF. CDR3 DNA: TGCAGTGCTAGTGGTGGGAGTCAAGAGACCCAGTACTTC.

In this sample, this clonotype turned up many times. V is TRBV28 and J is TRBJ1-2; 10 bases match TRBD1. The germline V gene has CDR1 MDHEN and CDR2 SYDVKM. The CDR3 is 14 residues long. V dropped 5 bases and J dropped 4; count of bases not matched to a gene: 4. This chain's CDR3 is CASSTGTGVYGYTF. In nucleotides, the CDR3 is TGTGCCAGCAGTACCGGGACAGGGGTCTATGGCTACACCTTC.

This clonotype was picked up many times. The chain recombines TRBV5-1 with TRBJ2-3; D is possibly TRBD1 or TRBD2 (5 bases each). Trimming removed 6 bases from V and 2 bases from J, with 13 bases in between. The germline V gene encodes CDR1 SGHRS and CDR2 YFSETQ. The CDR3 length is 14 residues. The CDR3, as DNA: TGCGCCAGCAACTCTGAGGGGTTCACAGATACGCAGTATTTT. Translating gives CASNSEGFTDTQYF. The entire variable domain, with the rest obtained from reference TRBV5-1 and TRBJ2-3, is as follows: KAGVTQTPRYLIKTRGQQVTLSCSPISGHRSVSWYQQTPGQGLQFLFEYFSETQRNKGNFPGRFSGRQFSNSRSEMNVSTLELGDSALYLCASNSEGFTDTQYFGPGTRLTVL.

The table lists this clonotype with many counts. The rearrangement uses TRBV12-3 or TRBV12-4 and TRBJ1-5; D is unclear. With 3 bases removed from V and 4 bases from J, the gap between germline ends came to 7 bases. The CDR3 spans 13 residues. This CDR3 is CASSFARNQPQHF. The CDR3 coding sequence is TGTGCCAGCAGTTTCGCGCGGAATCAGCCCCAGCATTTT.

The V gene is TRBV12-3 or TRBV12-4, the J gene TRBJ1-5; D may be TRBD1 (6 bases). The V and J ends lost 6 bases and 3 bases respectively, with 15 bases between them. This CDR3 is 15 amino acids long. Here the CDR3 reads CASSIGAGVNQPQHF. The CDR3 region has the DNA TGTGCCAGCAGCATAGGGGCAGGGGTCAATCAGCCCCAGCATTTT.

This clonotype occurred many times. The chain is built from TRBV28 and TRBJ2-4; D gene unclear. Germline V lookup: CDR1 MDHEN, CDR2 SYDVKM. The V gene lost 6 bases and the J gene lost 6 bases, with 9 bases spanning the gap. The CDR3 spans 12 residues. The CDR3 DNA sequence: TGTGCCAGCAGCATGGGCGGAAACATTCAGTACTTC. Translation: CASSMGGNIQYF. Full variable domain (outside the CDR3, taken from reference TRBV28 and TRBJ2-4): DVKVTQSSRYLVKRTGEKVFLECVQDMDHENMFWYRQDPGLGLRLIYFSYDVKMKEKGDIPEGYSVSREKKERFSLILESASTNQTSMYLCASSMGGNIQYFGAGTRLSVL.

Ten or more counts support this clonotype. The chain uses TRBV7-7 and TRBJ2-3, with D perhaps TRBD1 (5 bases). V was trimmed by 1 base and J by 0 bases, leaving 5 bases between them. Germline CDR1 and CDR2: SSHAT and FNYEAQ (reference sequence). The CDR3 length is 14 residues. CDR3 DNA: TGTGCCAGCAGCTTAGGACAGAGCACAGATACGCAGTATTTT. Residues: CASSLGQSTDTQYF.

The rearrangement links TRBV21-1 to TRBJ2-7. TRBV21-1 is flagged as a pseudogene. The length of the CDR3 is 15 residues. CDR3 coding DNA: TGTGCCAGCAGCAAAGCGGTGGGAAGCTCCTACGAGCAGTACTTC. It encodes CASSKAVGSSYEQYF.

In this sample, this clonotype turned up a few times. The rearrangement links TRBV27 to TRBJ2-5; D is perhaps TRBD1 (6 bases). Germline CDR1 is MNHEY and CDR2 is SMNVEV (reference sequence). Trimming shortened V by 0 bases and J by 1 base, and 9 bases separated the two germline ends. CDR3 length equals 15 residues. CDR3 DNA: TGTGCCAGCAGTTTATCAGGGACACTCCAAGAGACCCAGTACTTC. Amino acids: CASSLSGTLQETQYF.

This clonotype occurred a few times. The V call is TRBV7-2, the J call TRBJ2-7; D unclear. The germline V gene has CDR1 SGHTA and CDR2 FQGNSA. Trimming cost V 1 base and J 0 bases, with 13 bases left between them. CDR3 length equals 16 residues. The CDR3 sequence: CASSLGPSPLSYEQYF. The CDR3 DNA reads as TGTGCCAGCAGCTTAGGGCCTAGTCCCCTCTCCTACGAGCAGTACTTC. The whole variable domain, filled in from reference TRBV7-2 and TRBJ2-7, reads GAGVSQSPSNKVTEKGKDVELRCDPISGHTALYWYRQSLGQGLEFLIYFQGNSAPDKSGLPSDRFSAERTGGSVSTLTIQRTQQEDSAVYLCASSLGPSPLSYEQYFGPGTRLTVT.

This clonotype showed up many times. The chain joins TRBV19 to TRBJ1-5; 10 bases fit TRBD1. V gave up 5 bases and J gave up 7 bases; unmatched junction bases: 11. The length of the CDR3 is 16 residues. CDR1 is LNHDA and CDR2 is SQIVND in the germline V gene (reference sequence). Here the CDR3 reads CASSLPGTGAGQPQHF. Written as DNA, the CDR3 is TGTGCCAGTAGTCTCCCCGGGACAGGGGCTGGGCAGCCCCAGCATTTT.

This clonotype has a count of ten or more. The chain combines TRBV14 with TRBJ2-5; D ambiguous. The CDR3 extends over 13 amino acids. The V gene lost 0 bases and the J gene lost 7 bases, with 9 bases spanning the gap. Per the germline V gene, CDR1 is SGHDN and CDR2 is FVKESK. This chain's CDR3 is CASSQDRTGTQYF. CDR3 nucleotide sequence: TGTGCCAGCAGCCAAGATAGGACGGGGACCCAGTACTTC.

This clonotype was detected many times. The chain recombines TRBV9 with TRBJ2-3; possibly TRBD1 or TRBD2 for D (5 bases each). Deletions cut 3 bases from V and 5 bases from J, with 7 bases between. The length of the CDR3 is 12 residues. Germline V gene data show CDR1 as SGDLS and CDR2 as YYNGEE. The CDR3 reads CASSAGGDTQYF. CDR3 in DNA: TGTGCCAGCAGCGCTGGGGGAGATACGCAGTATTTT.

This clonotype was observed at least ten times. This rearrangement joins TRBV25-1 to TRBJ2-1; D may correspond to TRBD1 or TRBD2 (6 bases each). Per the germline V gene, CDR1 is MGHDK and CDR2 is SYGVNS. Trimming took off 8 bases at V and 8 bases at J, with 10 bases between the two ends. This CDR3 has 11 amino acids. CDR3 protein: CASGRGDEQFF. For the CDR3, the DNA is TGTGCCAGCGGAAGGGGGGATGAGCAGTTCTTC.

The chain recombines TRBV5-1 with TRBJ2-1; 11 nucleotides line up with TRBD2. CDR3 size: 15 residues. In germline, CDR1 is SGHRS, CDR2 YFSETQ. V trimming: 6 bases; J trimming: 5 bases; junction bases outside the gene matches: 7. The CDR3 region is CASNFGTSGNNEQFF. CDR3 bases: TGCGCCAGCAACTTCGGGACTAGCGGTAACAATGAGCAGTTCTTC.

This clonotype has ten or more counts. V gene TRBV20-1 combines with J gene TRBJ2-7; a possible D gene is TRBD2 (6 bases). V was cut by 5 bases and J by 3 bases, with 14 bases left in between. The CDR3 consists of 13 residues. Per the germline V gene, CDR1 is DFQATT and CDR2 is SNEGSKA (reference sequence). The CDR3 protein is CSAGGTLSYEQYF. CDR3 DNA sequence: TGCAGTGCTGGCGGGACTCTAAGCTACGAGCAGTACTTC.

This clonotype has at least ten counts. The chain links TRBV29-1 to TRBJ1-1; weak D call: TRBD1 (5 bases). From germline, CDR1 is SQVTM and CDR2 ANQGSEA. V was clipped by 4 bases and J by 6 bases, with 12 bases between them. The CDR3 has 12 residues. The CDR3 DNA is TGCAGCGTTGGATGGCAGGGCGCTGAAGCTTTCTTT. Amino acids: CSVGWQGAEAFF.

In regard to this clonotype: Sequence at one end of the junction differs from germline and may be a read error. This sequence joins TRBV13 and TRBJ2-7; 7 bases align to TRBD1. Germline V CDR1 and CDR2: PRHDT, FYEKMQ (reference sequence). This CDR3 comprises 14 residues. The CDR3 region has the DNA TGTGCCAGCACTAGACAGGGAAGCTCCCACGAGCAGTACTTC. This translates into CASTRQGSSHEQYF.

This clonotype has a count of ten or more. This chain connects TRBV6-8 to TRBJ2-5; D unresolved. The length of the CDR3 is 10 residues. From germline, CDR1 is MNHGY and CDR2 SAAAGT. The ends were cut back, 5 bases at V and 13 bases at J, with 11 bases in the middle. This CDR3 is CASSPSYRYF. The CDR3 nucleotides are TGTGCCAGCAGTCCTTCATATCGGTACTTC.

Ten or more counts support this clonotype. The chain employs TRBV7-3 and TRBJ2-3; no clear D gene. Germline loops: CDR1 SGHTA, CDR2 FQGTGA. With 5 bases removed from V and 2 bases from J, the gap between germline ends came to 17 bases. CDR3 length: 16 residues. The CDR3 nucleotides are TGTGCCAGCAGCCCCCTCTTGAGCGCCAACACAGATACGCAGTATTTT. Translation: CASSPLLSANTDTQYF. The full variable domain, completed using reference TRBV7-3 and TRBJ2-3, is GAGVSQTPSNKVTEKGKYVELRCDPISGHTALYWYRQSLGQGPEFLIYFQGTGAADDSGLPNDRFFAVRPEGSVSTLKIQRTERGDSAVYLCASSPLLSANTDTQYFGPGTRLTVL.

In its sample, this clonotype was seen many times. J is TRBJ2-7 and V is TRBV6-5; 8 bases match TRBD2. The CDR3 sequence is 14 residues long. Germline trimming cut 3 bases from V and 2 bases from J; bases unmatched to any gene: 3. The germline V gene encodes CDR1 MNHEY and CDR2 SVGAGI. Here the CDR3 reads CASSYTSGTYEQYF. The CDR3 coding sequence is TGTGCCAGCAGTTATACTAGCGGCACCTACGAGCAGTACTTC.

This clonotype was seen repeatedly, ten times or more. The chain uses TRBV19 and TRBJ1-5; D is uncertain. There are 14 residues in the CDR3. V lost 3 bases and J 1 base, leaving 7 bases between the germline ends. Germline V gives CDR1 LNHDA, CDR2 SQIVND (reference sequence). The CDR3 reads CASSIVGSNQPQHF. The CDR3, as DNA: TGTGCCAGTAGTATCGTGGGGAGCAATCAGCCCCAGCATTTT.

This clonotype was seen repeatedly, ten times or more. The V call is TRBV27, the J call TRBJ2-7, with D possibly TRBD1 on 6 matching bases. V dropped 0 bases and J dropped 6 bases, with 15 bases sitting between them. CDR3 length equals 15 residues. Germline loops: CDR1 MNHEY, CDR2 SMNVEV (reference sequence). In DNA form, the CDR3 reads TGTGCCAGCAGTTTATCGACCCTCGGGACATCCGAGCAGTACTTC. It translates to CASSLSTLGTSEQYF.